This T cell receptor beta chain emerged from a study of T cells in Graves' hyperthyroidism and ophthalmopathy. The source material, RNA transcripts, was used to amplify TCR beta CDR3 regions. First-round RT-PCR with HTBI primers amplified the TCR CDR3 region. Each CDR3 protein gets one entry after TCRdb re-called the multiplex PCR reads with MiXCR. The sample shows hundreds of thousands of distinct CDR3 sequences, 15% to 20% of them seen only once. This clonotype has just a few counts. Those patients with uncontrolled infection, other autoimmune disease, pregnancy or lactation were excluded. The PBMCs were sourced from fresh peripheral blood (10 ml). The CDR3 sequence is 16 residues long. Germline-derived CDR1 and CDR2 are SGHDT and YYEEEE. The ends were cut back, 2 bases at V and 5 bases at J, with 19 bases in the middle.

The sequenced material came from blood. The receptor comes from an older woman with Graves' ophthalmopathy. The chain uses TRBV5-6 and TRBJ1-1; a weak D match, TRBD1 (5 bases). CDR3 residues: CASSLGLGPRGTEAFF. CDR3 in DNA: TGTGCCAGCAGCTTAGGGTTGGGTCCTCGGGGGACTGAAGCTTTCTTT.